These 30 T cell receptor beta chains were all obtained from the same sample, sequenced in a study of T cell changes during pregnancy in multiple sclerosis. Profiling relied on immunoSEQ multiplex PCR, and the TCRdb table lists in-frame clones only, not all of them. The sample has around 39,000 clones; about 88% are singletons. The sample was CD4+ T cells from peripheral blood mononuclear cells, taken before pregnancy. The receptors stem from a female donor with multiple sclerosis, enrolled in a pregnancy study.

The rearrangement links TRBV18 to TRBJ2-1; 15 bases map to TRBD2. CDR1 and CDR2 from the germline V gene are KGHSH and LQKENI. The CDR3 covers 17 residues. With 2 bases clipped from V and 7 bases from J, the junction kept 6 bases outside the gene matches. CDR3 bases: TGTGCCAGCTCACCAGGACTAGCGGGAGGGCCGGGTAATGAGCAGTTCTTC. It specifies CASSPGLAGGPGNEQFF.

The rearrangement joins TRBV5-1 to TRBJ2-1; D possibly corresponds to TRBD2 (5 bases). The CDR3 loop spans 14 amino acids. V was trimmed by 1 base and J by 3 bases, leaving 8 bases between them. CDR1 is SGHRS, CDR2 YFSETQ, per germline. CDR3 sequence: CASSLNAGYNEQFF. The CDR3 DNA reads as TGCGCCAGCAGCTTGAACGCGGGCTACAATGAGCAGTTCTTC.

The chain is built from TRBV7-3 and TRBJ2-5, with 10 bases matching TRBD1. With 5 bases clipped from V and 4 bases from J, the junction kept 7 bases outside the gene matches. Germline values: CDR1 SGHTA, CDR2 FQGTGA. This CDR3 region has 15 residues. The CDR3, as DNA: TGTGCCAGCAGCAGGAGGACAGGGGGAGGAGAGACCCAGTACTTC. Translating gives CASSRRTGGGETQYF.

This chain connects TRBV5-1 to TRBJ2-1; 8 nucleotides align to TRBD2. The germline V gene encodes CDR1 SGHRS and CDR2 YFSETQ. The CDR3 length is 13 residues. The trim removed 4 bases at V and 8 bases at J, leaving 5 bases unmatched. This chain's CDR3 is CASSLMTSDEQFF. The CDR3 coding sequence is TGCGCCAGCAGCCTTATGACTAGCGATGAGCAGTTCTTC. Using reference TRBV5-1 and TRBJ2-1 for the parts outside the CDR3, the full variable domain is KAGVTQTPRYLIKTRGQQVTLSCSPISGHRSVSWYQQTPGQGLQFLFEYFSETQRNKGNFPGRFSGRQFSNSRSEMNVSTLELGDSALYLCASSLMTSDEQFFGPGTRLTVL.

The chain joins TRBV9 to TRBJ2-3; 7 bases are a match to TRBD2. CDR3 size: 15 residues. CDR1 is SGDLS, CDR2 YYNGEE, per germline. With 0 bases clipped from V and 5 bases from J, the junction kept 6 bases outside the gene matches. CDR3 in DNA: TGTGCCAGCAGCGTAGCGGGAGGAGTTGGAGATACGCAGTATTTT. Amino acids: CASSVAGGVGDTQYF. Variable domain in full (rest from reference TRBV9 and TRBJ2-3): DSGVTQTPKHLITATGQRVTLRCSPRSGDLSVYWYQQSLDQGLQFLIQYYNGEERAKGNILERFSAQQFPDLHSELNLSSLELGDSALYFCASSVAGGVGDTQYFGPGTRLTVL.

This clone has a single count. The chain has TRBV7-2 and TRBJ2-7, with 7 bases matching TRBD1. CDR3 size: 16 residues. Germline CDR1 and CDR2: SGHTA and FQGNSA. The J segment lost 3 bases and the V segment lost 5 bases, leaving 13 bases of the junction unmatched. CDR3 sequence reads: CASSPNTRGSIYEQYF. In nucleotides, the CDR3 is TGTGCCAGCAGCCCAAACACCAGGGGGAGCATCTACGAGCAGTACTTC.

This rearrangement joins TRBV11-2 to TRBJ1-5, with D unclear. Germline-derived CDR1 and CDR2 are SGHAT and FQNNGV. CDR3 length: 15 residues. V was shortened by 0 bases and J by 7 bases, with 13 bases between the two germline ends. This CDR3 reads CASSLDWVGSQPQHF. CDR3 bases: TGTGCCAGCAGCTTAGATTGGGTGGGGAGCCAGCCCCAGCATTTT.

The V call is TRBV27, the J call TRBJ2-1; TRBD2 agrees at 9 bases. This CDR3 has 14 amino acids. Germline CDR1 reads MNHEY; CDR2 reads SMNVEV (reference sequence). V lost 4 bases to trimming and J lost 14 bases; unmatched junction nucleotides: 12. CDR3 amino acids: CASSSIAGANREFF. CDR3 sequence (DNA): TGTGCCAGCAGTTCCATAGCGGGAGCTAATCGGGAGTTCTTC.

This chain connects TRBV28 to TRBJ2-5; TRBD1 might be the D (6 bases). The germline V gene has CDR1 MDHEN and CDR2 SYDVKM. Trimming stripped 7 bases from V and 5 bases from J, with 26 bases between. The CDR3 covers 17 residues. For the CDR3, the DNA is TGTGCCAGCATGGCTCGGGACACCGAAGGACCGGGGGAGACCCAGTACTTC. Its protein product is CASMARDTEGPGETQYF.

The chain combines TRBV6-7 with TRBJ2-5, with TRBD2 matching over 16 bases. TRBV6-7 is flagged as an ORF with uncertain function. Trimming cost V 5 bases and J 7 bases; bases outside gene matches: 19. The CDR3 is 20 amino acids. The CDR3 bases are TGTGCCAGCAGTACCCCTAAGGGGACTAGCGGGAGGGTCGAATCTGGGACCCAGTACTTC. It codes for CASSTPKGTSGRVESGTQYF.

The chain has TRBV6-1 and TRBJ2-3; D remains ambiguous. The germline CDR1 and CDR2 sequences are MNHNS and SASEGT. This CDR3 is 15 amino acids long. The V end was cut by 6 bases, the J end by 1 base, with 14 bases between. As DNA, the CDR3 is TGTGCCAGCAGGGTTAGCCTAGAGGGCACAGATACGCAGTATTTT. Translating it yields CASRVSLEGTDTQYF.

This clone has just one count. The chain recombines TRBV2 with TRBJ2-1; possibly TRBD2 for D (5 bases). This CDR3 is built from 13 residues. Trimming took 9 bases from V and 0 from J, leaving 9 bases between them. CDR1 and CDR2 from the germline V gene are SNHLY and FYNNEI. CDR3 sequence (DNA): TGTGCCAGTCTAGCCAGCTCCTACAATGAGCAGTTCTTC. Translation gives CASLASSYNEQFF.

The genes are TRBV19 and TRBJ2-1; TRBD2 might be the D (6 bases). V lost 3 bases and J 12 bases, leaving 18 bases between the germline ends. CDR1 and CDR2 (germline): LNHDA, SQIVND (reference sequence). CDR3 length equals 14 residues. The DNA for the CDR3 is TGTGCCAGTAGTATCTTTGGGCACGGGGGTGGGCAGTTCTTC. Protein: CASSIFGHGGGQFF.

CDR3 loop: CASTPLGTSGSSYEQYF. CDR3 nucleotides: TGTGCCAGCACCCCCCTGGGGACTAGCGGAAGCTCCTACGAGCAGTACTTC. V gene TRBV25-1 combines with J gene TRBJ2-7; TRBD2 matches at 11 bases. The V segment lost 7 bases and the J segment 0 bases; nucleotides outside the gene matches: 11. Germline CDR1 is MGHDK and CDR2 is SYGVNS. CDR3 length: 17 amino acids.

The chain uses TRBV5-1 and TRBJ1-6, with a tentative D call TRBD1 (5 bases). Germline assignment: CDR1 SGHRS and CDR2 YFSETQ. V was trimmed by 0 bases and J by 10 bases, leaving 11 bases between them. The CDR3 totals 14 residues. This CDR3 reads CASSLDGGSSPLHF. CDR3 DNA sequence: TGCGCCAGCAGCTTGGACGGGGGGAGCTCACCCCTCCACTTT.

In DNA, the CDR3 is TGTGCCAGCAGATTACAGGGGCCCACTCAGCCCCAGCATTTT. Translated, it gives CASRLQGPTQPQHF. This chain links TRBV6-1 with TRBJ1-5; the match to TRBD1 covers 7 bases. Unmatched junction bases numbered 8, after V lost 6 bases and J lost 6 bases. This CDR3 spans 14 amino acids. CDR1 MNHNS and CDR2 SASEGT come from the germline V gene.

The V gene is TRBV5-1, the J gene TRBJ2-6; 7 bases agree with TRBD1. Germline V gene lookup returns CDR1 SGHRS and CDR2 YFSETQ. The trim removed 7 bases at V and 0 bases at J, leaving 4 bases unmatched. The CDR3 covers 15 residues. CDR3 DNA sequence: TGCGCCAGCGGGGACAGAGACTCTGGGGCCAACGTCCTGACTTTC. This sequence encodes CASGDRDSGANVLTF.

The J gene is TRBJ2-7, the V gene TRBV10-3; 11 bases fit TRBD2. V lost 2 bases to trimming and J lost 0 bases; unmatched junction nucleotides: 15. Germline CDR1 and CDR2: ENHRY and SYGVKD. This CDR3 spans 20 amino acids. CDR3 sequence reads: CAISEALAGDLTRSSYEQYF. The CDR3 bases are TGTGCCATCAGTGAGGCACTAGCGGGAGACCTAACAAGGAGCTCCTACGAGCAGTACTTC.

The gene calls are TRBV29-1 and TRBJ2-5, with D uncertain. Trimming took off 2 bases at V and 5 bases at J, with 6 bases between the two ends. CDR3 length: 11 amino acids. Germline V gene lookup returns CDR1 SQVTM and CDR2 ANQGSEA. The CDR3 coding sequence is TGCAGCGTTGAAATTCGGGAGACCCAGTACTTC. It encodes CSVEIRETQYF.

The rearrangement uses TRBV27 and TRBJ2-4; D perhaps matches TRBD1 (5 bases). Per the germline V gene, CDR1 is MNHEY and CDR2 is SMNVEV (reference sequence). V lost 5 bases and J 0 bases, leaving 11 bases between the germline ends. This CDR3 is built from 15 residues. The CDR3 spells CASSNSREAKNIQYF. CDR3 coding DNA: TGTGCCAGCAGTAACTCCAGGGAAGCCAAAAACATTCAGTACTTC.

The chain joins TRBV19 to TRBJ2-7; D remains ambiguous. This CDR3 region has 11 residues. CDR1 and CDR2 (germline): LNHDA, SQIVND (reference sequence). V lost 6 bases and J 3 bases, leaving 6 bases between the germline ends. CDR3 in amino acids: CASSRGYEQYF. The CDR3 DNA reads TGTGCCAGTAGCCGCGGCTACGAGCAGTACTTC.

This chain links TRBV11-2 with TRBJ2-5; unclear D gene. This CDR3 region has 15 residues. V shed 5 bases and J shed 8 bases, with 21 bases lying between them. Germline CDR1 reads SGHAT; CDR2 reads FQNNGV. The CDR3 reads CASSPNFQGRGTQYF. The DNA of the CDR3 is TGTGCCAGCAGCCCTAACTTTCAAGGCCGAGGAACCCAGTACTTC.

This clone is a singleton in its sample. The CDR3: CASSRGRSSGELFF. The CDR3 bases are TGTGCCAGCAGTCGGGGGAGAAGCTCCGGGGAGCTGTTTTTT. This rearrangement joins TRBV11-3 to TRBJ2-2; D might be TRBD2 (6 bases). The V gene's germline CDR1 is SGHNT and CDR2 YENEEA. This CDR3 is built from 14 residues. Trimming took 6 bases from V and 6 from J, leaving 14 bases between them.

The V and J genes are TRBV7-2 and TRBJ2-3; 15 bases match TRBD2. CDR3 length equals 18 residues. V shed 4 bases and J 0 bases; nucleotides not matched to a gene: 5. CDR1 and CDR2 from the germline V gene are SGHTA and FQGNSA. CDR3 protein: CASSSGLAGGSSTDTQYF. The CDR3 DNA is TGTGCCAGCAGCTCGGGACTAGCGGGAGGATCTAGCACAGATACGCAGTATTTT.

The genes are TRBV27 and TRBJ2-1, with 8 bases lining up with TRBD1. This CDR3 region has 15 residues. The V segment lost 2 bases and the J segment 3 bases; nucleotides outside the gene matches: 3. The germline CDR1 and CDR2 sequences are MNHEY and SMNVEV (reference sequence). The CDR3 loop reads CASSLQTGDYNEQFF. In DNA, the CDR3 is TGTGCCAGCAGTTTACAGACAGGGGACTACAATGAGCAGTTCTTC.

The chain recombines TRBV19 with TRBJ1-2, with 8 bases identical to TRBD1. From germline, CDR1 is LNHDA and CDR2 SQIVND (reference sequence). The CDR3 sequence is 15 residues long. Germline trimming cut 4 bases from V and 5 bases from J; bases unmatched to any gene: 9. The CDR3 sequence is CASSTTGANAYGYTF. The CDR3 DNA reads as TGTGCCAGTAGTACGACAGGGGCCAACGCATATGGCTACACCTTC. The variable domain in full, completed from reference TRBV19 and TRBJ1-2, reads DGGITQSPKYLFRKEGQNVTLSCEQNLNHDAMYWYRQDPGQGLRLIYYSQIVNDFQKGDIAEGYSVSREKKESFPLTVTSAQKNPTAFYLCASSTTGANAYGYTFGSGTRLTVV.

The gene calls are TRBV13 and TRBJ2-4, with D maybe TRBD2 (5 bases). Germline V gene sequence: CDR1 PRHDT, CDR2 FYEKMQ (reference sequence). The CDR3 length is 15 residues. V dropped 2 bases and J dropped 0 bases, with 8 bases sitting between them. CDR3 in amino acids: CASSLRGLAKNIQYF. The CDR3 DNA sequence: TGTGCCAGCAGCTTAAGAGGACTAGCCAAAAACATTCAGTACTTC.

For the CDR3, the DNA is TGTGCCAGCCGTGAGGACAGGGGGCCTTACAATGAGCAGTTCTTC. This sequence encodes CASREDRGPYNEQFF. This rearrangement joins TRBV6-6 to TRBJ2-1; 11 nucleotides match TRBD1. Trimming at V came to 8 bases and at J to 4 bases, leaving 7 bases not matched to a gene. The CDR3 contains 15 residues. Germline V gives CDR1 MNHNY, CDR2 SVGAGI (reference sequence).

By share of the sample, this clone is medium-sized. The chain recombines TRBV5-6 with TRBJ1-1; D unclear. Germline values: CDR1 SGHDT, CDR2 YYEEEE. Trimming took off 1 base at V and 2 bases at J, with 9 bases between the two ends. CDR3 length equals 14 residues. CDR3 in amino acids: CASSLMRPNTEAFF. In DNA form, the CDR3 reads TGTGCCAGCAGCTTGATGCGGCCAAACACTGAAGCTTTCTTT.

The gene calls are TRBV10-3 and TRBJ2-7; 10 bases map to TRBD1. In germline, CDR1 is ENHRY, CDR2 SYGVKD. The CDR3 length is 13 residues. The J segment lost 6 bases and the V segment lost 3 bases, leaving 2 bases of the junction unmatched. CDR3 region: CAISEGTGAEQYF. Written as DNA, the CDR3 is TGTGCCATCAGTGAAGGGACAGGGGCCGAGCAGTACTTC.